This paragraph reports one T cell receptor (beta chain). This clone's antigen is unknown. Nothing much larger sits one base from this clone, and base qualities are not available. V ends up 5 bases short and J 5 bases short, with an unmatched junction base count of 5. CDR1 and CDR2 (SGHTA, FQGTGA) derive from the germline V gene. Measured from the cysteine to the phenylalanine, the CDR3 is 14 residues long. Only the CDR3 region is kept as DNA, spanning 42 bases read in frame from base 1. The entry originates in a study of cytotoxic CD8 clonotypes in ibrutinib-treated CLL listed by TCRdb under 2021. Looking at the study overall: The cohort had about a dozen relapsed/refractory and around 16 treatment-naive patients; fewer than 18 were IGHV unmutated. Response samples were taken after a median of approximately a year on treatment, ranging from about 6 to 40 months. Cryopreserved peripheral blood mononuclear cells were collected at three points: before therapy, at response, and at either sustained remission or disease progression. Partial responses were observed in about 25 patients and complete responses in 2; after a median follow-up of roughly 72 months, remission was maintained in approximately 14 patients and progression was observed in some 12. Of the approximately 91 people in the trial, about two dozen had longitudinal samples available. An average of around 250,000 productive templates and 94,082 productive rearrangements was obtained per sample.

For TCR beta library preparation, roughly 2 micrograms of genomic DNA were extracted from the cryopreserved PBMCs. High-throughput TCR beta sequencing was performed on longitudinal blood samples from CLL patients receiving ibrutinib monotherapy. Patients were enrolled in a phase 2 open-label single-center ibrutinib monotherapy trial. A MiSeq instrument was used for deep resolution sequencing, which targeted depths ranging from 1 in 1 million up to 1 in 200,000 T cells, with coverage averaging 10x for each clonotype. The immunoSEQ hsTCRB Kit was used to generate the TCR beta libraries. For the original study's pipeline: The data were analyzed with ImmunoSEQ Analyzer and ImmunoSEQ Data Assistant, and V, D and J gene assignments followed IMGT definitions. Clonality, with values ranging from 0 to 1, was calculated as one minus the normalized Shannon entropy of productive rearrangement frequencies. Only overrepresented clonotypes making up at least 0.05% of the repertoire of each patient were included in the public clonotype analysis. About a dozen age-matched healthy donor repertoires from immuneACCESS served as clonality controls. The table comes from immuneACCESS by way of TCRdb, which keeps in-frame sequences with V and J called. Part of the clones is missing from these tables; in studies checked, under half for an unresolved V gene and the rest for unknown reasons. V and J calls and clone size are as listed in that table; D and trimming were resolved from the DNA. The sample data list over 70,000 clones, and about 86% of these were observed just once. Less than 6.5% of the sample goes to the ten largest clones.

The paper as a whole reports these results and caveats: At baseline, clonality was higher than in age-matched healthy donors and showed a strong correlation with circulating CD8+ T-cell counts. Clonality rose at ibrutinib response, remained stable during sustained remission, and dropped back toward baseline at progression. Sampling times were not matched between patients in sustained remission and patients whose disease was progressing, and lymph node repertoires were not examined. Public clonotypes were rare and either shrank or stayed stable during treatment, and the rise in clonality at ibrutinib response reflected expansion of private clonotypes.

Material: PBMCs, obtained before ibrutinib treatment. The receptor was isolated from a human donor with chronic lymphocytic leukemia. The rearranged chain carries TRBV7-3 and TRBJ2-7, with 11 bases in between that match TRBD1. The CDR3 amino acid sequence is: CASSRGQGVDEQYF. The DNA reads as follows: TGTGCCAGCAGCCGGGGACAGGGGGTCGACGAGCAGTACTTC.